This T cell receptor (beta chain) was sequenced during a study of response to subunit inactivated influenza vaccine. Study outcomes and limitations: That few new T cells are recruited by each seasonal influenza vaccination was the authors' suggestion.

As concerns this clonotype: Its specificity is unknown.

The V segment lost 5 bases and the J segment 2 bases; nucleotides outside the gene matches: 10. The CDR3 is 17 residues long. TCRdb called the RT-PCR reads again in MiXCR, with one record for every CDR3 protein. In the table there are hundreds of thousands of distinct CDR3 sequences, 13% to 15% of which are singletons. Sequences were derived from PBMCs from blood, sampled 14 to 15 days before vaccination. This chain links TRBV12-3 or TRBV12-4 with TRBJ1-5, with 9 bases identical to TRBD1. The clonotype originates from a man over 45 who received an inactivated influenza vaccine. The CDR3 DNA reads as TGTGCCAGCAGTCCCGGGACAGGGACCGTAGGCAATCAGCCCCAGCATTTT. Its protein product is CASSPGTGTVGNQPQHF.